Listed below are T cell receptor beta chains from one sample, sequenced in a study of shared clonotypes between healthy human individuals. Some clones are missing from TCRdb's copy, which holds only in-frame ones; the method was immunoSEQ multiplex PCR. This table holds roughly 1,500,000 clones, under 99% found once. Sequences were obtained from naive CD4+ T cells sorted from blood. Every receptor here comes from a man younger than 40 in good health. The CDR3 runs from the conserved cysteine through the conserved F or W. A D gene is named only where the DNA matches it firmly.

V gene: TRBV18
J gene: TRBJ2-5
D gene: -
CDR3 protein: CASSPGQQETQYF
CDR3 DNA: TGTGCCAGCTCACCTGGGCAGCAAGAGACCCAGTACTTC

V gene: TRBV12-5
J gene: TRBJ2-1
D gene: TRBD2
CDR3 protein: CASRTGTSGDEQFF
CDR3 DNA: TGTGCTAGTCGAACCGGGACTAGCGGCGATGAGCAGTTCTTC

V gene: TRBV29-1
J gene: TRBJ2-2
D gene: -
CDR3 protein: CSVESRTGELFF
CDR3 DNA: TGCAGCGTTGAATCGCGCACCGGGGAGCTGTTTTTT

V gene: TRBV6-1
J gene: TRBJ1-3
D gene: -
CDR3 protein: CASRRTDSGNTIYF
CDR3 DNA: TGTGCCAGCAGAAGGACAGATTCTGGAAACACCATATATTTT

V gene: TRBV15
J gene: TRBJ2-1
D gene: TRBD2
CDR3 protein: CATSRDELAGGNEQFF
CDR3 DNA: TGTGCCACCAGCAGAGATGAATTAGCGGGAGGCAATGAGCAGTTCTTC

V gene: TRBV6-5
J gene: TRBJ1-1
D gene: -
CDR3 protein: CASSRQTSLSTEAFF
CDR3 DNA: TGTGCCAGCAGTCGGCAGACGTCTCTGAGCACTGAAGCTTTCTTT

V gene: TRBV11-3
J gene: TRBJ2-1
D gene: -
CDR3 protein: CASSETQVNEQFF
CDR3 DNA: TGTGCCAGCAGCGAGACACAGGTCAATGAGCAGTTCTTC

V gene: TRBV5-8
J gene: TRBJ2-1
D gene: TRBD2
CDR3 protein: CASSLVGGDSLSYNEQFF
CDR3 DNA: TGTGCCAGCAGCTTGGTGGGGGGGGACTCTCTCTCCTACAATGAGCAGTTCTTC

V gene: TRBV7-6
J gene: TRBJ2-1
D gene: TRBD2
CDR3 protein: CASSLAVGGPISSYNEQFF
CDR3 DNA: TGTGCCAGCAGCTTAGCGGTGGGAGGGCCAATTAGCTCCTACAATGAGCAGTTCTTC

V gene: TRBV28
J gene: TRBJ2-2
D gene: TRBD1
CDR3 protein: CASKQGAFGELFF
CDR3 DNA: TGTGCCAGCAAACAGGGGGCTTTCGGGGAGCTGTTTTTT

V gene: TRBV7-3
J gene: TRBJ2-1
D gene: TRBD2
CDR3 protein: CASSPRGGAGLPSYNEQFF
CDR3 DNA: TGTGCCAGCAGCCCGCGGGGGGGTGCAGGGTTACCCAGCTACAATGAGCAGTTCTTC

V gene: TRBV28
J gene: TRBJ2-2
D gene: -
CDR3 protein: CASSWVTGELFF
CDR3 DNA: TGTGCCAGCAGTTGGGTCACCGGGGAGCTGTTTTTT

V gene: TRBV7-9
J gene: TRBJ1-5
D gene: -
CDR3 protein: CASSFSTAAGNQPQHF
CDR3 DNA: TGTGCCAGCAGCTTTTCCACGGCGGCAGGCAATCAGCCCCAGCATTTT

V gene: TRBV15
J gene: TRBJ2-3
D gene: -
CDR3 protein: CATSRGKGSGDTQYF
CDR3 DNA: TGTGCCACCAGCAGAGGGAAGGGATCAGGGGATACGCAGTATTTT

V gene: TRBV7-9
J gene: TRBJ1-3
D gene: -
CDR3 protein: CASSLAGTPGNTIYF
CDR3 DNA: TGTGCCAGCAGCTTAGCCGGGACCCCAGGAAACACCATATATTTT

V gene: TRBV7-2
J gene: TRBJ2-5
D gene: -
CDR3 protein: CASSLTNVRTETQYF
CDR3 DNA: TGTGCCAGCAGCCTTACTAACGTACGAACCGAGACCCAGTACTTC

V gene: TRBV18
J gene: TRBJ2-1
D gene: -
CDR3 protein: CASSPVAVNEQFF
CDR3 DNA: TGTGCCAGCTCACCAGTCGCGGTCAATGAGCAGTTCTTC

V gene: TRBV15
J gene: TRBJ2-7
D gene: TRBD1
CDR3 protein: CATSYRDSPYEQYF
CDR3 DNA: TGTGCCACCAGCTACCGGGACAGTCCCTACGAGCAGTACTTC

V gene: TRBV28
J gene: TRBJ2-1
D gene: TRBD2
CDR3 protein: CASRRAGLAGGLESYNEQFF
CDR3 DNA: TGTGCCAGCAGGAGGGCAGGACTAGCGGGAGGGCTAGAATCCTACAATGAGCAGTTCTTC

V gene: TRBV5-1
J gene: TRBJ1-2
D gene: TRBD1
CDR3 protein: CASSAVTGVPGYTF
CDR3 DNA: TGCGCCAGCAGCGCGGTCACAGGGGTCCCTGGCTACACCTTC

V gene: TRBV4-1
J gene: TRBJ2-7
D gene: -
CDR3 protein: CASSHVPGSTAYEQYF
CDR3 DNA: TGCGCCAGCAGCCACGTACCAGGGTCAACTGCCTACGAGCAGTACTTC

V gene: TRBV2
J gene: TRBJ2-1
D gene: TRBD2
CDR3 protein: CASRDSGTSLEQFF
CDR3 DNA: TGTGCCAGCAGGGATTCCGGGACTAGTCTAGAGCAGTTCTTC

V gene: TRBV7-8
J gene: TRBJ1-5
D gene: TRBD1
CDR3 protein: CASSSRDRGTPPHF
CDR3 DNA: TGTGCCAGCAGCTCACGGGACAGGGGCACCCCACCGCATTTT

V gene: TRBV9
J gene: TRBJ2-3
D gene: -
CDR3 protein: CASSVSPPLDTQYF
CDR3 DNA: TGTGCCAGCAGCGTTTCACCACCCTTAGATACGCAGTATTTT

V gene: TRBV7-9
J gene: TRBJ2-7
D gene: -
CDR3 protein: CASSLAGGTYEQYF
CDR3 DNA: TGTGCCAGCAGCTTAGCCGGCGGGACCTACGAGCAGTACTTC

V gene: TRBV11-1
J gene: TRBJ2-7
D gene: -
CDR3 protein: CASSRVGRSSYEQYF
CDR3 DNA: TGTGCCAGCAGCCGGGTGGGAAGGTCCTCCTACGAGCAGTACTTC

V gene: TRBV6-1
J gene: TRBJ2-2
D gene: TRBD2
CDR3 protein: CASRRLAVNTGELFF
CDR3 DNA: TGTGCCAGCAGAAGACTAGCGGTGAACACCGGGGAGCTGTTTTTT

V gene: TRBV18
J gene: TRBJ2-6
D gene: -
CDR3 protein: CASSLLGTGANVLTF
CDR3 DNA: TGTGCCAGCTCGCTCCTGGGAACTGGGGCCAACGTCCTGACTTTC